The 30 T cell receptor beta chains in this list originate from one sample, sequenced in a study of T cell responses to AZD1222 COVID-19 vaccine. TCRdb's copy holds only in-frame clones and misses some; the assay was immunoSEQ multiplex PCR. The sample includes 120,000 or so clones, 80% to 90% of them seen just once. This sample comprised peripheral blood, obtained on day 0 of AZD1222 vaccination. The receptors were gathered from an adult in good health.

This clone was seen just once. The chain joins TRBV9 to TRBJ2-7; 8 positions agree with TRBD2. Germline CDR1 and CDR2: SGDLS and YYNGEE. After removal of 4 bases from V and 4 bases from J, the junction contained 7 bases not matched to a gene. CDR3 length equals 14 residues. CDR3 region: CASSPSGGRYEQYF. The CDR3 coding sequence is TGTGCCAGCAGCCCAAGCGGGGGAAGGTACGAGCAGTACTTC.

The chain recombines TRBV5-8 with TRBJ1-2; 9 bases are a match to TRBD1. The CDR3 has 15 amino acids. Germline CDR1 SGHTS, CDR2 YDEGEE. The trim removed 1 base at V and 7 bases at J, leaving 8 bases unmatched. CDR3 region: CASSLNRGLPGGYTF. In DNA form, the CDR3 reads TGTGCCAGCAGCTTGAACAGGGGGCTCCCTGGTGGCTACACCTTC.

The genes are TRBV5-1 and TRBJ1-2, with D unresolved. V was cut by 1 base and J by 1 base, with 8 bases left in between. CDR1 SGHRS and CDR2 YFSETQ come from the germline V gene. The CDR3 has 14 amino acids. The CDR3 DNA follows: TGCGCCAGCAGCTTGACAGTTTATAACTATGGCTACACCTTC. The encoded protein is CASSLTVYNYGYTF.

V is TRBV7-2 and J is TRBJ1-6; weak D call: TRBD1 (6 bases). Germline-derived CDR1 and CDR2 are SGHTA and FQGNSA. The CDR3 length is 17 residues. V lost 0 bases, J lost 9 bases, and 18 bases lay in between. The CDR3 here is CASSLAGTSLNRSPLHF. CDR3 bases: TGTGCCAGCAGCTTAGCGGGGACAAGCCTTAATCGTTCACCCCTCCACTTT.

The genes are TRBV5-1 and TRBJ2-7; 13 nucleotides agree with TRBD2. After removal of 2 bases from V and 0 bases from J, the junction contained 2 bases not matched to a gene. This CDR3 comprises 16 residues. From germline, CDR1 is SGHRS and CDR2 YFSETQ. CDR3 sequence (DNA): TGCGCCAGCAGCTTCAGACTAGCGGGGGGCTCCTACGAGCAGTACTTC. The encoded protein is CASSFRLAGGSYEQYF.

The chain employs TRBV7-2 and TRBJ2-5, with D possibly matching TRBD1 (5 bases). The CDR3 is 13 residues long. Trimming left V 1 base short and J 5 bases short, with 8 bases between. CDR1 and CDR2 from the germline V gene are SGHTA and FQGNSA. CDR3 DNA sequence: TGTGCCAGCAGCTTAGTGGGGCGGGAGACCCAGTACTTC. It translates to CASSLVGRETQYF.

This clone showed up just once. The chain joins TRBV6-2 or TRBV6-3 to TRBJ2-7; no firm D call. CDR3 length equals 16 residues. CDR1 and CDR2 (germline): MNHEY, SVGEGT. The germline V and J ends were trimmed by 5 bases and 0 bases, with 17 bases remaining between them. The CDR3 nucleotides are TGTGCCAGCAGTAACCCCCCGACTCGGAGCTCCTACGAGCAGTACTTC. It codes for CASSNPPTRSSYEQYF.

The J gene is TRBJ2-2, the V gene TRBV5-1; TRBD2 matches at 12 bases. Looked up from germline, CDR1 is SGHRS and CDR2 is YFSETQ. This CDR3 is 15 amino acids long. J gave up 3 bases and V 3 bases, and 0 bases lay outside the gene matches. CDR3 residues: CASSWTSGDTGELFF. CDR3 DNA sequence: TGCGCCAGCAGCTGGACTAGCGGGGACACCGGGGAGCTGTTTTTT.

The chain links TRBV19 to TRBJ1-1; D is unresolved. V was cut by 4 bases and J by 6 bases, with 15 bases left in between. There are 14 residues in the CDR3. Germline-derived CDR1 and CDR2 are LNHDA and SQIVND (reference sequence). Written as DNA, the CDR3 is TGTGCCAGTAGTAATCGGCGGCTGTCCTCTGAAGCTTTCTTT. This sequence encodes CASSNRRLSSEAFF.

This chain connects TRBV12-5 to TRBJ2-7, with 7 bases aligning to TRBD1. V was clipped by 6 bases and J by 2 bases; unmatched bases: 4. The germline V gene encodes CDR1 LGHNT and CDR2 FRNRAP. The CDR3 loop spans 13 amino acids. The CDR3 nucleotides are TGTGCTAGTGGCCGGGACAGTACCTACGAGCAGTACTTC. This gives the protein CASGRDSTYEQYF.

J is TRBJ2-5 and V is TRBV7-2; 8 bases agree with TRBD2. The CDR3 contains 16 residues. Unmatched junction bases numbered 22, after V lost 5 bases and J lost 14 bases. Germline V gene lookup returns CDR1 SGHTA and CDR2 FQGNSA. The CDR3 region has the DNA TGTGCCAGCAGCCGCTTATATCCAGCGGGGGCTCCATTGCCCTACTTC. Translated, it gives CASSRLYPAGAPLPYF.

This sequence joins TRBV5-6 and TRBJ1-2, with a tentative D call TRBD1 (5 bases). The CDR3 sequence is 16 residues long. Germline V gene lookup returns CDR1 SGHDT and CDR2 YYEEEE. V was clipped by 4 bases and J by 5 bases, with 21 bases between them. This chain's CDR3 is CASSRYEPDSGYGYTF. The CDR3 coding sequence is TGTGCCAGCAGCCGATATGAACCTGACAGTGGGTATGGCTACACCTTC.

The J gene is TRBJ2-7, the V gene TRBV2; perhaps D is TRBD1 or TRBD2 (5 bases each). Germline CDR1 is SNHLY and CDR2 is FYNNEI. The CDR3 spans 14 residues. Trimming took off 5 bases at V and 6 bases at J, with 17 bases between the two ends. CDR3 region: CASSRPGRGTEQYF. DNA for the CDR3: TGTGCCAGCAGTCGACCGGGACGGGGAACCGAGCAGTACTTC.

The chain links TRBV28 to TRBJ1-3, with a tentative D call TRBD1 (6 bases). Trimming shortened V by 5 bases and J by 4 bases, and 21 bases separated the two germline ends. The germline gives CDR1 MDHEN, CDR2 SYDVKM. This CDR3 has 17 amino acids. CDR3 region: CASSLRTGAMTGNTIYF. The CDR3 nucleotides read TGTGCCAGCAGTCTCCGGACGGGGGCAATGACAGGAAACACCATATATTTT.

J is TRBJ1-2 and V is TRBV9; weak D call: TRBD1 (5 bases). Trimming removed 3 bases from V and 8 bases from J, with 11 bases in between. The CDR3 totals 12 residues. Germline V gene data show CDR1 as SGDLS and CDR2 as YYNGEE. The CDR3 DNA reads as TGTGCCAGCAGCGGTAGGGGTGACGGCTACACCTTC. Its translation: CASSGRGDGYTF. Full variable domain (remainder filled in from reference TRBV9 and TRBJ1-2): DSGVTQTPKHLITATGQRVTLRCSPRSGDLSVYWYQQSLDQGLQFLIQYYNGEERAKGNILERFSAQQFPDLHSELNLSSLELGDSALYFCASSGRGDGYTFGSGTRLTVV.

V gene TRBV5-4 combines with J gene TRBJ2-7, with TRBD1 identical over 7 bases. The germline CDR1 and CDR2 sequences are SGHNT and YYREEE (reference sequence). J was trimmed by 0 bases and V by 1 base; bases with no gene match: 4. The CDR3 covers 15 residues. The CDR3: CASSLKGAASYEQYF. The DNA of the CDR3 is TGTGCCAGCAGCTTGAAGGGGGCTGCCTCCTACGAGCAGTACTTC.

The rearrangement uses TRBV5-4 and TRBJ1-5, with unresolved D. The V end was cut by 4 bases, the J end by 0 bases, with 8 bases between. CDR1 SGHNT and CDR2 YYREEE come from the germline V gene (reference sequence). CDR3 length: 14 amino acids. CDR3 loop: CASSIAYSNQPQHF. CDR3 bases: TGTGCCAGCAGCATCGCGTATAGCAATCAGCCCCAGCATTTT.

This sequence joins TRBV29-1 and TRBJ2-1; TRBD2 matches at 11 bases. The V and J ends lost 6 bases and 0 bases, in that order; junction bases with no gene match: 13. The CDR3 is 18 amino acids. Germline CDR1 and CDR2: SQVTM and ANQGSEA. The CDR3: CSVWGASGRTFSYNEQFF. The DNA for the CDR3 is TGCAGCGTGTGGGGGGCTAGCGGGAGGACCTTCTCCTACAATGAGCAGTTCTTC.

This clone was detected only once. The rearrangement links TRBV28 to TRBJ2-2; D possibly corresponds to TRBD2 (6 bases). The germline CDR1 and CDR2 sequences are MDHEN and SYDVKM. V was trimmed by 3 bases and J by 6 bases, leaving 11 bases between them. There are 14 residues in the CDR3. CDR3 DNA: TGTGCCAGCAGTTTGGGACTCCTTGCCGGGGAGCTGTTTTTT. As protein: CASSLGLLAGELFF.

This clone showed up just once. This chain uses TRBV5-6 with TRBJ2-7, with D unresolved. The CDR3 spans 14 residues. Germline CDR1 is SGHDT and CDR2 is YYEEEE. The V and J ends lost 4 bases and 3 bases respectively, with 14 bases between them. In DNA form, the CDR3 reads TGTGCCAGCAGCCGACCGGACGGAGACTACGAGCAGTACTTC. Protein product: CASSRPDGDYEQYF.

CDR3 nucleotides: TGTGCCAGCAGTGACTCCGGCTATGGCTACACCTTC. Protein: CASSDSGYGYTF. This chain links TRBV6-4 with TRBJ1-2, with no clear D. The CDR3 is made up of 12 amino acids. With 0 bases removed from V and 4 bases from J, the gap between germline ends came to 3 bases. Germline CDR1 is MRHNA and CDR2 is SNTAGT.

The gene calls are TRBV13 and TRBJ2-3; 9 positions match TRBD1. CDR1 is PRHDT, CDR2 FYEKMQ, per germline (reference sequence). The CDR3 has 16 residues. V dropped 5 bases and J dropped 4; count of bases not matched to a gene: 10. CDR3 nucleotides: TGTGCCAGCAGCCACTCGGGACAGGGTATGGCAGATACGCAGTATTTT. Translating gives CASSHSGQGMADTQYF.

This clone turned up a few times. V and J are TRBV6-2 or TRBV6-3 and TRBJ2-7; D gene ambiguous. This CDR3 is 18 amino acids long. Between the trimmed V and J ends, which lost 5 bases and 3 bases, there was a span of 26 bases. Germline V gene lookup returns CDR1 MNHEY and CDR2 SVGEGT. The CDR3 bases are TGTGCCAGCAGTGACATTCTCTCAGCGTTATCAAGCATCTACGAGCAGTACTTC. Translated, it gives CASSDILSALSSIYEQYF.

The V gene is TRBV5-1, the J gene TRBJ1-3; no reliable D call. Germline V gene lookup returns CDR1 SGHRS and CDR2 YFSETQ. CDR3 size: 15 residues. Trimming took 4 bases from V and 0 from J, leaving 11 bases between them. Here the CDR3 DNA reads TGCGCCAGCAGCCTTGACCGACTCTCTGGAAACACCATATATTTT. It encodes CASSLDRLSGNTIYF.

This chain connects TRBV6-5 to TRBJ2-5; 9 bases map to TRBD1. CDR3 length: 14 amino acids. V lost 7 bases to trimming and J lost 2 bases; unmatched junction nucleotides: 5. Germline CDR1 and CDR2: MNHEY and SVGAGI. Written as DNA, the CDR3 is TGTGCCAGCATCCGGGACAGGGTTCAAGAGACCCAGTACTTC. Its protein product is CASIRDRVQETQYF.

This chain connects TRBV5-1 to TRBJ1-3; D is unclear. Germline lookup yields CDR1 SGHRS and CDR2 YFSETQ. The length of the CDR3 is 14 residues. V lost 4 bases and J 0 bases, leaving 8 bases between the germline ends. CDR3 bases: TGCGCCAGCAGCGCCGTTGGCTCTGGAAACACCATATATTTT. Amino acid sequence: CASSAVGSGNTIYF.

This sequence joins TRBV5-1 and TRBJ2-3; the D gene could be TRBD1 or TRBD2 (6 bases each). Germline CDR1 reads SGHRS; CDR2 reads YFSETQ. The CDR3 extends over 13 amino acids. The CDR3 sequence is CATQGGRGDTQYF. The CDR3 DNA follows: TGCGCTACTCAAGGGGGGCGGGGAGATACGCAGTATTTT.

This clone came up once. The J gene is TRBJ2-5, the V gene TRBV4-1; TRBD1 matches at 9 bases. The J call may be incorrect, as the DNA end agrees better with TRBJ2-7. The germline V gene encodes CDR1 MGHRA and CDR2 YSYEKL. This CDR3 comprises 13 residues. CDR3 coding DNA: TGCGCCAGCAGCCGGGACAGGGCTTACGAGCAGTACTTC. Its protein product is CASSRDRAYEQYF.

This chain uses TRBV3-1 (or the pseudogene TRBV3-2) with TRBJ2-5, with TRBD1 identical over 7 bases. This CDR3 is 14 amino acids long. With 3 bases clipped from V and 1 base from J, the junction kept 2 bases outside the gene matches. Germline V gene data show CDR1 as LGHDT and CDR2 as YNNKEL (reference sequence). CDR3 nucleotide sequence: TGTGCCAGCAGCCAGGGACAGTTCCAAGAGACCCAGTACTTC. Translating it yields CASSQGQFQETQYF.

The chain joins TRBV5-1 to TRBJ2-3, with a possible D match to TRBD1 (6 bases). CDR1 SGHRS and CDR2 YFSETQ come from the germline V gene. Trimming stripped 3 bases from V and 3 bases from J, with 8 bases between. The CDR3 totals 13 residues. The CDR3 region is CASSYGQTDTQYF. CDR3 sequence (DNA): TGCGCCAGCAGCTACGGACAGACAGATACGCAGTATTTT.